This TCR beta chain stems from a study of blood T cells in healthy people across ages. Study background: Using template switching, researchers captured about one barcoded beta molecule for each two T cells.

Note on this clonotype: The antigen is undetermined.

Combining a sample-barcoded 5' primer with a J-beta primer mix, a second PCR ran for roughly 7 to 11 cycles. All cDNA molecules were each tagged by a template-switch adaptor with 12 random nucleotides. TCRdb reprocessed the 5' RACE reads via MiXCR and lists one record per CDR3 protein. In the table there are 1.5 million to 2 million distinct CDR3 sequences, 28% of which are singletons. CDR1 is SGHTA and CDR2 is FQGNSA in the germline V gene. CDR3 length equals 15 residues. General study points: Roughly linear age-related decline in beta diversity appeared, significant by age approximately 43. The authors considered diversity estimates from one million T cells to be underestimates.

The TCR sequence derives from a woman younger than 45 in good health. This chain uses TRBV7-2 with TRBJ2-1, with TRBD2 matching over 8 bases. The J call may be wrong; the DNA end is better matched by TRBJ2-7. The source material was blood. CDR3 coding DNA: TGTGCCAGCAGTCCGGGACTAGATAAATACAATGAGCAGTACTTC. Protein: CASSPGLDKYNEQYF.